Reported below is one T cell receptor beta chain. Its antigen remains unknown. The CDR3 spans 14 residues. V was shortened by 4 bases and J by 2 bases, with 12 bases between the two germline ends. Looked up from germline, CDR1 is LNHDA and CDR2 is SQIVND (reference sequence). 60 Vbeta and 13 Jbeta primers were used in PCR. Sequencing was performed with immunoSEQ multiplex PCR; in TCRdb, only in-frame clones are kept and a portion is missing. The profile covers some 98,000 clones, with around 10% appearing a single time and approximately 5.1% taken by the ten largest. These data originate in a study of cytomegalovirus exposure and HLA in healthy donors. General study findings and limits: In an earlier analysis, about 87% or about 30%: the productive usage of most TCR beta V segments. Most TCR sequences were seen very rarely across donors, but some public TCRs occurred in many. An assumption of roughly uniform sequencing depth across donors underlay the presence/absence analyses. In vitro testing confirmed three CMV-associated chains as specific for CMV antigens.

The sequence derives from a man aged 45-65 years in good health and CMV-seropositive. The rearrangement links TRBV19 to TRBJ2-7; no definite D call. Input material: PBMCs. CDR3 nucleotides: TGTGCCAGTAGTAATGTAGCTTCTCCCTACGAGCAGTACTTC. Amino acid sequence: CASSNVASPYEQYF. The variable domain in full, with the rest retrieved from reference TRBV19 and TRBJ2-7, is DGGITQSPKYLFRKEGQNVTLSCEQNLNHDAMYWYRQDPGQGLRLIYYSQIVNDFQKGDIAEGYSVSREKKESFPLTVTSAQKNPTAFYLCASSNVASPYEQYFGPGTRLTVT.